One sample yielded the 24 T cell receptor beta chains listed below, sequenced in a study of cytomegalovirus exposure and HLA in healthy donors. With 60 Vbeta and 13 Jbeta primers, the PCR was carried out. Method: immunoSEQ multiplex PCR; TCRdb's copy keeps in-frame clones and lacks some. The sample holds some 150,000 clones, 75% to 80% seen once. Sequenced sample: PBMCs. These receptors came from a male donor in good health and CMV-seronegative.

V usage is TRBV6-1 and J usage is TRBJ1-2, with D possibly matching TRBD1 (6 bases). Trimming pared 7 bases from V and 2 bases from J, leaving 17 bases between. Germline CDR1 MNHNS, CDR2 SASEGT. This CDR3 comprises 15 residues. The CDR3 loop reads CASIPGEGGNYGYTF. The CDR3 DNA reads TGTGCCAGCATCCCAGGGGAGGGAGGCAACTATGGCTACACCTTC.

DNA for the CDR3: TGTGCCTGGAGTTTGGGGCTGGGGACTGAAGCTTTCTTT. This codes for CAWSLGLGTEAFF. The chain employs TRBV30 and TRBJ1-1; a possible D gene is TRBD1 (5 bases). The CDR3 is 13 amino acids. The V end was cut by 2 bases, the J end by 5 bases, with 12 bases between. Germline lookup yields CDR1 GTSNPN and CDR2 SVGIG (reference sequence).

The V call is TRBV2, the J call TRBJ2-1, with TRBD2 matching over 12 bases. With V trimmed by 3 bases and J by 8 bases, 8 bases remained unmatched. This CDR3 is 16 amino acids long. Germline CDR1 reads SNHLY; CDR2 reads FYNNEI. The CDR3 nucleotides are TGTGCCAGCAGTGATGCTAGCGGGGGGGCCGGCGATGAGCAGTTCTTC. Residues: CASSDASGGAGDEQFF.

This clone was found once. The rearrangement links TRBV28 to TRBJ1-1; 9 bases line up with TRBD1. This CDR3 comprises 15 residues. After removal of 3 bases from V and 9 bases from J, the junction contained 11 bases not matched to a gene. Germline values: CDR1 MDHEN, CDR2 SYDVKM. The CDR3 sequence: CASSLGQYRGRKAFF. The CDR3 DNA reads TGTGCCAGCAGTTTGGGCCAATACAGGGGGCGTAAAGCTTTCTTT.

The chain recombines TRBV5-1 with TRBJ2-5, with 11 bases matching TRBD2. Trimming took 2 bases from V and 5 from J; bases not matched to a gene: 8. The length of the CDR3 is 16 residues. CDR1 is SGHRS and CDR2 is YFSETQ in the germline V gene. The CDR3 here is CASSFPTSGTEETQYF. The CDR3 coding sequence is TGCGCCAGCAGCTTCCCGACTAGCGGGACAGAGGAGACCCAGTACTTC.

On this clone itself: At the DNA level, this CDR3 is encoded by other sequences in the same sample as well. DNA of the CDR3: TGTGCCAGTACGGGTCAGGGTAACACTGAAGCTTTCTTT. Its protein product is CASTGQGNTEAFF. The chain is built from TRBV19 and TRBJ1-1; a weak D match, TRBD1 (5 bases). CDR3 length equals 13 residues. V was clipped by 7 bases and J by 2 bases, with 11 bases between them. CDR1 LNHDA and CDR2 SQIVND come from the germline V gene (reference sequence).

The rearrangement joins TRBV7-2 to TRBJ2-1; TRBD2 matches at 11 bases. Trimming cost V 1 base and J 10 bases; bases outside gene matches: 9. The CDR3 runs 16 residues. The V gene's germline CDR1 is SGHTA and CDR2 FQGNSA. Here the CDR3 DNA reads TGTGCCAGCAGCTTAGTTGCGACTAGCGGGATGCGGGAGCAGTTCTTC. Residues: CASSLVATSGMREQFF.

This clone turned up a few times. V is TRBV29-1 and J is TRBJ1-4; tentative D call: TRBD1 (6 bases). The length of the CDR3 is 12 residues. The V end was cut by 5 bases, the J end by 10 bases, with 14 bases between. Looked up from germline, CDR1 is SQVTM and CDR2 is ANQGSEA. This chain's CDR3 is CSVHKQGGKLFF. CDR3 DNA sequence: TGCAGCGTTCATAAACAGGGTGGAAAACTGTTTTTT.

The chain carries TRBV30 and TRBJ1-2; 8 nucleotides align to TRBD1. V dropped 8 bases and J dropped 8; count of bases not matched to a gene: 10. CDR3 length: 12 residues. The germline V gene has CDR1 GTSNPN and CDR2 SVGIG (reference sequence). DNA of the CDR3: TGTGCCCTCCGACAGGGGAGCGGGGGCTACACCTTC. Protein: CALRQGSGGYTF.

V usage is TRBV13 and J usage is TRBJ1-1; D is ambiguous. Trimming left V 8 bases short and J 0 bases short, with 19 bases between. Germline loops: CDR1 PRHDT, CDR2 FYEKMQ (reference sequence). The CDR3 consists of 16 residues. CDR3 residues: CASDRGIKRVNTEAFF. The CDR3 bases are TGTGCCAGCGATAGAGGGATAAAACGAGTGAACACTGAAGCTTTCTTT.

The chain links TRBV30 to TRBJ2-1; TRBD1 might be the D (5 bases). The V and J ends lost 8 bases and 7 bases respectively, with 12 bases between them. The V gene's germline CDR1 is GTSNPN and CDR2 SVGIG (reference sequence). This CDR3 has 11 residues. The CDR3 is CAGARGNEQFF. CDR3 DNA: TGTGCCGGGGCAAGGGGTAATGAGCAGTTCTTC. Full variable domain (outside the CDR3, taken from reference TRBV30 and TRBJ2-1): SQTIHQWPATLVQPVGSPLSLECTVEGTSNPNLYWYRQAAGRGLQLLFYSVGIGQISSEVPQNLSASRPQDRQFILSSKKLLLSDSGFYLCAGARGNEQFFGPGTRLTVL.

The chain joins TRBV28 to TRBJ1-1, with D hard to call. The V end lost 4 bases, the J end lost 0 bases, and 18 bases lay between the germline ends. The length of the CDR3 is 17 residues. Germline lookup yields CDR1 MDHEN and CDR2 SYDVKM. CDR3 sequence (DNA): TGTGCCAGCAGTTCGGCAATCGGGGTCATAATGAACACTGAAGCTTTCTTT. Translating it yields CASSSAIGVIMNTEAFF.

The rearrangement joins TRBV6-6 to TRBJ1-2; D may be TRBD1 (5 bases). Germline V lookup: CDR1 MNHNY, CDR2 SVGAGI (reference sequence). The CDR3 covers 15 residues. V dropped 3 bases and J dropped 6 bases, with 17 bases sitting between them. The CDR3 loop is CASSYGQGGGNGYTF. DNA of the CDR3: TGTGCCAGCAGTTATGGGCAGGGCGGTGGTAATGGCTACACCTTC.

The rearrangement links TRBV7-2 to TRBJ1-1; D is ambiguous. The CDR3 runs to 14 residues. Trimming pared 5 bases from V and 0 bases from J, leaving 10 bases between. Germline CDR1 and CDR2: SGHTA and FQGNSA. The CDR3: CASSLKRVNTEAFF. In DNA form, the CDR3 reads TGTGCCAGCAGCCTCAAGAGGGTGAACACTGAAGCTTTCTTT.

The chain uses TRBV5-1 and TRBJ2-7, with 12 positions matching TRBD1. The CDR3 has 16 residues. The junction had 3 bases not matched to a gene; V was cut back by 0 bases and J by 2 bases. Germline loops: CDR1 SGHRS, CDR2 YFSETQ. CDR3 sequence (DNA): TGCGCCAGCAGCTTGGGGGGGACAGGGGGCACCTACGAGCAGTACTTC. This encodes CASSLGGTGGTYEQYF.

The V gene is TRBV5-1, the J gene TRBJ2-1; D is ambiguous. V shed 4 bases and J shed 7 bases, with 9 bases lying between them. This CDR3 region has 12 residues. Germline CDR1 is SGHRS and CDR2 is YFSETQ. CDR3 residues: CASSAQLNEQFF. CDR3 in DNA: TGCGCCAGCAGCGCCCAGTTGAATGAGCAGTTCTTC.

The chain is built from TRBV5-1 and TRBJ2-5; possibly TRBD2 for D (6 bases). CDR1 and CDR2 from the germline V gene are SGHRS and YFSETQ. V lost 2 bases, J lost 2 bases, and 13 bases lay in between. CDR3 size: 15 residues. The CDR3 nucleotides are TGCGCCAGCAGCTTCGAGAACAGCGGGCAAGAGACCCAGTACTTC. Translated, it gives CASSFENSGQETQYF.

The V gene is TRBV12-5, the J gene TRBJ1-5; D unclear. Germline CDR1 LGHNT, CDR2 FRNRAP. The CDR3 runs 13 residues. Trimming shortened V by 5 bases and J by 0 bases, and 5 bases separated the two germline ends. DNA of the CDR3: TGTGCTAGTGGTCGGGATAGCAATCAGCCCCAGCATTTT. Translated, it gives CASGRDSNQPQHF.

The V call is TRBV20-1, the J call TRBJ2-1, with D possibly matching TRBD2 (6 bases). The germline gives CDR1 DFQATT, CDR2 SNEGSKA (reference sequence). CDR3 length: 11 amino acids. The V gene lost 6 bases and the J gene lost 7 bases, with 10 bases spanning the gap. The CDR3 nucleotides read TGCAGTGCCGTAGCGGTAAATGAGCAGTTCTTC. Translation: CSAVAVNEQFF.

The chain couples TRBV7-6 to TRBJ2-7; D is possibly TRBD1 (5 bases). Germline assignment: CDR1 SGHVS and CDR2 FNYEAQ. With 5 bases removed from V and 2 bases from J, the gap between germline ends came to 16 bases. The CDR3 has 15 amino acids. This chain's CDR3 is CASSPVAGFTYEQYF. CDR3 nucleotides: TGTGCCAGCAGCCCCGTGGCAGGGTTCACCTACGAGCAGTACTTC.

The chain links TRBV5-5 to TRBJ1-5; 8 bases align to TRBD1. The CDR3 loop spans 15 amino acids. From germline, CDR1 is SGHKS and CDR2 YYEKEE (reference sequence). V lost 2 bases to trimming and J lost 11 bases; unmatched junction nucleotides: 12. The CDR3 DNA follows: TGTGCCAGCAGCTTAGACCAGGGGGCCCCTGGGTCCCAGCATTTT. It yields the protein CASSLDQGAPGSQHF.

The chain recombines TRBV15 with TRBJ1-2; maybe TRBD1 (5 bases). The CDR3 is 14 residues long. V was trimmed by 4 bases and J by 2 bases, leaving 11 bases between them. The V gene's germline CDR1 is LNHNV and CDR2 YYDKDF (reference sequence). The CDR3 spells CATSMLQVNYGYTF. The CDR3 nucleotides are TGTGCCACCAGCATGTTACAGGTCAACTATGGCTACACCTTC.

This sequence joins TRBV27 and TRBJ1-1, with D unclear. Trimming left V 3 bases short and J 5 bases short, with 16 bases between. CDR3 length: 15 amino acids. Germline CDR1 MNHEY, CDR2 SMNVEV (reference sequence). The CDR3 reads CASSFAVSAGTEAFF. Written as DNA, the CDR3 is TGTGCCAGCAGTTTTGCAGTGAGCGCCGGGACTGAAGCTTTCTTT.

Regarding this clone: Relative to the germline gene, one junction end is altered; a read error may explain this. The CDR3 loop reads CASSEEVRGARDTQYF. CDR3 coding DNA: TGCGCCAGCAGCGAAGAGGTACGGGGGGCCAGAGATACGCAGTATTTT. V usage is TRBV4-1 and J usage is TRBJ2-3; a possible D gene is TRBD2 (7 bases). Per germline, CDR1 MGHRA and CDR2 YSYEKL. This CDR3 is built from 16 residues.